This entry concerns a single T cell receptor beta chain. As yet, its antigen is unknown. CDR3 length: 15 residues. Germline V gives CDR1 MDHEN, CDR2 SYDVKM. The V and J ends lost 4 bases and 4 bases, in that order; junction bases with no gene match: 7. The sample comes from a study of cytomegalovirus exposure and HLA in healthy donors. Study-wide points: Cytomegalovirus-associated TCR beta chains were listed, numbering some 180.

Primers included in the PCR were 60 Vbeta and 13 Jbeta primers. Sequencing used immunoSEQ multiplex PCR; TCRdb keeps in-frame clones, though not all of them. The sample includes about 300,000 clones, 75% to 90% seen only once; the top ten take roughly 4%. Sequencing was done on a sample of PBMCs. This TCR was sampled from a man between 35 and 55 years old in good health and CMV-seropositive. The V and J genes are TRBV28 and TRBJ2-7, with 10 bases matching TRBD1. This CDR3 reads CASSSRQGAYYEQYF. CDR3 DNA: TGTGCCAGCAGTTCTCGACAGGGGGCCTATTACGAGCAGTACTTC.